This is a list of T cell receptor beta chains from one sample in a study of T cell responses to AZD1222 COVID-19 vaccine. Produced via immunoSEQ multiplex PCR; TCRdb's table is partial and in-frame only. Recorded here are over 130,000 clones; the top ten clones represent around 2.2%. Specimen: peripheral blood. These receptors came from an adult in good health. The conserved cysteine and the conserved F or W are not part of the CDR3 here.

TRBJ1-6,TRBV7-3,ASSLTPTGGKENSPLH
TRBJ1-1,TRBV6-5,AINRGRGTEAF
TRBJ1-5,TRBV7-2,ASSLVGTNSNQPQH
TRBJ1-1,TRBV6-5,ASKSGTTGGTEAF
TRBJ1-1,TRBV25-1,ASSEGRKTEAF
TRBJ1-1,TRBV27,ASKRGNTEAF
TRBJ2-7,TRBV12-5,ASGLVLAGSHEQY
TRBJ1-6,TRBV6-5,ASSSKGGQGTSPLH
TRBJ2-2,TRBV2,ASSDRQQRTGELF
TRBJ1-5,TRBV19,ASSAAVAPWSNQPQH
TRBJ2-4,TRBV12-5,ASAYPGGIQY
TRBJ2-7,TRBV5-4,ASSPAGAYEQY
TRBJ1-1,TRBV7-2,ASSLSGGTATEAF
TRBJ2-2,TRBV6-1,ASSGPLRGPTNTGELF
TRBJ1-1,TRBV19,ASAFMNTEAF
TRBJ2-3,TRBV7-9,ASSWGTGEADTQY
TRBJ1-1,TRBV5-1,ASSFTTGMNTEAF
TRBJ2-1,TRBV5-5,ASSLEASGGPYNEQF
TRBJ1-1,TRBV7-2,ASSLGWGQLEAF
TRBJ1-1,TRBV12-3/TRBV12-4,ASSPRADTEAF
TRBJ1-2,TRBV7-8,ASSLTLSRDGYT
TRBJ1-1,TRBV29-1,SVAHRGTEAF
TRBJ1-2,TRBV19,ASTQDRGFGYT
TRBJ1-2,TRBV24-1,ATSDAETGRDGYT
TRBJ1-1,TRBV11-3,ASSPVYRSMNTEAF
TRBJ1-1,TRBV7-7,ASSPLTMRTEAF
TRBJ2-5,TRBV4-3,ASSHTSGQGAGETQY
TRBJ2-7,TRBV21-1,ASSSGNGLAVPYEQY
TRBJ2-1,TRBV5-4,ASSFTSGSYNEQF
TRBJ2-5,TRBV28,ASSIMLETQY
TRBJ1-2,TRBV7-2,ASSLAGQGGGYT
TRBJ2-2,TRBV6-5,ASRRTGVFSGELF
TRBJ1-3,TRBV3-1/TRBV3-2,ASSQDRGFTRNTIY
TRBJ2-5,TRBV30,AWSVRADLRY
TRBJ1-4,TRBV2,ASSVQGASNEKLF
TRBJ2-7,TRBV5-1,ASSPGLAGGPGSYEQY
TRBJ1-2,TRBV28,ASSNWDGYT